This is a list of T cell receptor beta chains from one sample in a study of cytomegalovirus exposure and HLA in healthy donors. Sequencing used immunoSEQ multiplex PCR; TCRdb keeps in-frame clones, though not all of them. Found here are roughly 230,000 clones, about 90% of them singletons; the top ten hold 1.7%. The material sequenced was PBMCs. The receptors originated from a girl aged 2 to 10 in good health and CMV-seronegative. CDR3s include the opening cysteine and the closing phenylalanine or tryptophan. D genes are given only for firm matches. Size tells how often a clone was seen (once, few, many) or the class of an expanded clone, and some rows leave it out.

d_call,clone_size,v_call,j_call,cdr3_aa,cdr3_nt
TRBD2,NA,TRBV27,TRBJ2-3,CASSFGGAGTQYF,TGTGCCAGCAGTTTCGGGGGGGCTGGCACGCAGTATTTT
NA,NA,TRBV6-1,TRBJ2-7,CASRGRVLSEQYF,TGTGCCAGCAGGGGGAGAGTGCTTTCCGAGCAGTACTTC
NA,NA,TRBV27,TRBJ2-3,CASSSHRDRTDTQYF,TGTGCCAGCAGTTCCCACAGGGATCGAACGGATACGCAGTATTTT
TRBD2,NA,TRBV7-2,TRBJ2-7,CASSLLFSGRFLYEQYF,TGTGCCAGCAGCTTACTTTTTAGCGGGCGGTTCCTTTACGAGCAGTACTTC
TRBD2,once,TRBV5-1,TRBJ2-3,CASSELAGARDTQYF,TGCGCCAGCAGCGAACTAGCGGGGGCCCGGGATACGCAGTATTTT
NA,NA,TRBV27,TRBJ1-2,CASRRPGGGYTF,TGTGCCAGCAGGCGGCCAGGAGGGGGCTACACCTTC
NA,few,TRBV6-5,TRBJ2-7,CASSYLQGREQYF,TGTGCCAGCAGTTACTTGCAGGGGCGCGAGCAGTACTTC
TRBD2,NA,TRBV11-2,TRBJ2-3,CASSLGLVGTDTQYF,TGTGCCAGCAGCCTCGGACTAGTCGGTACAGATACGCAGTATTTT
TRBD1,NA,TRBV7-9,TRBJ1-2,CASSLADRLHYGYTF,TGTGCCAGCAGCTTAGCGGACAGGTTACACTATGGCTACACCTTC
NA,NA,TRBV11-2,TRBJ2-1,CASSQRPAAQLMNEQFF,TGTGCCAGCAGCCAAAGGCCGGCGGCACAACTTATGAATGAGCAGTTCTTC
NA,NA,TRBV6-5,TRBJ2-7,CAGSYSPGSPYEQYF,TGTGCCGGCAGTTACTCTCCGGGGTCGCCCTACGAGCAGTACTTC
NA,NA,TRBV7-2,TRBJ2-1,CASSQLNEQFF,TGTGCCAGCAGCCAACTAAATGAGCAGTTCTTC
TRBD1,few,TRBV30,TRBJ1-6,CNRTGRSSYNSPLHF,TGTAACAGGACAGGGAGGAGCTCCTATAATTCACCCCTCCACTTT
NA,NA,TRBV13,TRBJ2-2,CASSHEEGRLGGELFF,TGTGCCAGCAGCCACGAGGAGGGGCGGCTAGGCGGGGAGCTGTTTTTT
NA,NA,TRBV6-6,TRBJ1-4,CASSQGFQKEKLFF,TGTGCCAGCAGTCAGGGGTTCCAGAAGGAAAAACTGTTTTTT
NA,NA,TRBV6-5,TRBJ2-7,CASSRDGYEQYF,TGTGCCAGCAGTCGCGACGGGTACGAGCAGTACTTC
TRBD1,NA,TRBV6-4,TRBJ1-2,CASSPGTGALYGYTF,TGTGCCAGCAGCCCCGGGACAGGGGCCCTCTATGGCTACACCTTC
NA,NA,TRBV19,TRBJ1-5,CASTHSMVFSNQPQHF,TGTGCCAGTACTCACTCCATGGTGTTTAGCAATCAGCCCCAGCATTTT
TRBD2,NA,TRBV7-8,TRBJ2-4,CASSLALGLAGDGDKNIQYF,TGTGCCAGCAGCTTAGCTCTAGGACTAGCGGGAGACGGGGACAAAAACATTCAGTACTTC
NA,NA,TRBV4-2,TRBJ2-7,CASSQDSGSYEQYF,TGTGCCAGCAGCCAGGATAGCGGTTCCTACGAGCAGTACTTC